A selection of T cell receptor beta chains follows, all from one sample in a study of shared clonotypes between healthy human individuals. This table comes from immunoSEQ multiplex PCR, and its TCRdb copy is limited to in-frame clones, with some not included. The sample includes fewer than 650,000 clones, about 79% of them seen just once. Sequenced input: PBMCs. Source of these receptors: a woman between 40 and 50 years old in good health. Some clones in this sample may be carry-over from other donors' samples. Each CDR3 is given with its conserved first and last residue. The D gene is left open where the match is weak. A row's size may be missing; if present it is once, few, many or a size class.

abundance	v_gene	d_gene	j_gene	CDR3aa	CDR3nt
few	TRBV4-3	NA	TRBJ2-1	CASSQDSRYNEQFF	TGCGCCAGCAGCCAAGATTCGAGATACAATGAGCAGTTCTTC
NA	TRBV4-2	NA	TRBJ2-7	CASSQGRDAPYEQYF	TGTGCCAGCAGCCAAGGGCGGGATGCTCCCTACGAGCAGTACTTC
NA	TRBV30	TRBD2	TRBJ2-3	CAWTWGTSGITDTQYF	TGTGCCTGGACCTGGGGGACTAGCGGGATCACAGATACGCAGTATTTT
NA	TRBV4-2	TRBD2	TRBJ2-2	CASSQEASGISTGELFF	TGTGCCAGCAGCCAAGAGGCTAGCGGGATTAGCACCGGGGAGCTGTTTTTT
NA	TRBV11-3	NA	TRBJ2-1	CASSGRERRSYNEQFF	TGTGCCAGCAGCGGACGGGAGCGGCGCTCCTACAATGAGCAGTTCTTC
NA	TRBV18	NA	TRBJ1-4	CASSPGAGPEKLFF	TGTGCCAGCTCACCAGGGGCAGGGCCCGAAAAACTGTTTTTT
NA	TRBV11-2	NA	TRBJ2-7	CASSLDSKSYEQYF	TGTGCCAGCAGCTTAGACTCCAAATCCTACGAGCAGTACTTC
NA	TRBV7-9	NA	TRBJ2-2	CASSSGPNTGELFF	TGTGCCAGCAGCTCGGGACCCAACACCGGGGAGCTGTTTTTT
once	TRBV18	NA	TRBJ1-1	CASSPGPHRGTEAFF	TGTGCCAGCTCACCAGGTCCGCACAGAGGCACTGAAGCTTTCTTT
NA	TRBV6-6	NA	TRBJ1-2	CASSYGVTLLGYTF	TGTGCCAGCAGTTACGGGGTTACCCTATTAGGCTACACCTTC
NA	TRBV11-2	NA	TRBJ2-3	CASSLVGHLDTQYF	TGTGCCAGCAGCTTAGTAGGGCACCTAGATACGCAGTATTTT
NA	TRBV19	TRBD1	TRBJ1-2	CASSFGTGPLGYTF	TGTGCCAGTAGTTTCGGGACAGGGCCTTTAGGCTACACCTTC
NA	TRBV18	NA	TRBJ1-1	CASSPQGTLGTEAFF	TGTGCCAGCTCACCACAGGGTACCCTAGGCACTGAAGCTTTCTTT
NA	TRBV28	NA	TRBJ1-4	CASSPPRAMNEKLFF	TGTGCCAGCAGTCCCCCTAGGGCTATGAATGAAAAACTGTTTTTT
once	TRBV10-1	TRBD1	TRBJ1-1	CASSNYGQGRTEAFF	TGCGCCAGCAGCAACTACGGACAGGGTAGGACTGAAGCTTTCTTT
NA	TRBV11-2	NA	TRBJ1-1	CASSLRDTEAFF	TGTGCCAGCAGCTTGCGGGACACTGAAGCTTTCTTT
NA	TRBV29-1	TRBD1	TRBJ2-1	CSSNRGLNEQFF	TGCAGCTCAAACAGGGGGCTCAATGAGCAGTTCTTC
NA	TRBV5-1	TRBD1	TRBJ2-7	CASSSRTGDTYEQYF	TGCGCCAGCAGTTCTAGGACAGGGGACACCTACGAGCAGTACTTC
NA	TRBV5-1	TRBD2	TRBJ2-7	CASSPRAGGPSEQYF	TGCGCCAGCAGTCCAAGAGCGGGAGGGCCTTCCGAGCAGTACTTC
NA	TRBV10-2	TRBD2	TRBJ2-1	CASKPGTSGTAYNEQFF	TGCGCCAGCAAACCCGGGACTAGCGGGACGGCCTACAATGAGCAGTTCTTC
NA	TRBV5-4	NA	TRBJ2-7	CASSPSGWRQYSYEQYF	TGTGCCAGCAGCCCCTCCGGATGGCGGCAATACTCCTACGAGCAGTACTTC
NA	TRBV5-6	NA	TRBJ2-2	CASSLQDRNTGELFF	TGTGCCAGCAGCCTCCAAGACAGAAACACCGGGGAGCTGTTTTTT
once	TRBV2	NA	TRBJ1-5	CASRKGGVGQPQHF	TGTGCCAGCAGGAAAGGGGGGGTCGGTCAGCCCCAGCATTTT
NA	TRBV7-9	NA	TRBJ1-1	CASSEGGYTEAFF	TGTGCCAGCAGCGAAGGGGGGTACACTGAAGCTTTCTTT
NA	TRBV18	TRBD1	TRBJ2-5	CASSPREGTGRVGQQETQYF	TGTGCCAGCTCACCACGAGAAGGGACAGGGCGCGTCGGGCAACAAGAGACCCAGTACTTC
NA	TRBV4-3	NA	TRBJ2-2	CASSQVRMGTGELFF	TGCGCCAGCAGCCAAGTTAGAATGGGCACCGGGGAGCTGTTTTTT
NA	TRBV18	TRBD2	TRBJ2-2	CASSPTTGTRATGELFF	TGTGCCAGCTCACCTACCACCGGGACTAGGGCCACCGGGGAGCTGTTTTTT
few	TRBV18	TRBD1	TRBJ2-7	CASSLTGDYEQYF	TGTGCCAGCTCACTCACAGGGGACTACGAGCAGTACTTC
NA	TRBV5-1	NA	TRBJ2-7	CASRLTGELGDEQYF	TGCGCCAGCAGACTAACGGGAGAGCTTGGCGACGAGCAGTACTTC
NA	TRBV28	TRBD2	TRBJ2-1	CASSLERGDNEQFF	TGTGCCAGCAGTTTGGAGCGGGGGGACAATGAGCAGTTCTTC
few	TRBV5-4	NA	TRBJ2-3	CASSSSNRDTDTQYF	TGTGCCAGCAGCTCATCCAACAGGGACACAGATACGCAGTATTTT
few	TRBV7-2	TRBD2	TRBJ2-7	CASSLVAGGPYEQYF	TGTGCCAGCAGCTTAGTAGCGGGAGGACCCTACGAGCAGTACTTC